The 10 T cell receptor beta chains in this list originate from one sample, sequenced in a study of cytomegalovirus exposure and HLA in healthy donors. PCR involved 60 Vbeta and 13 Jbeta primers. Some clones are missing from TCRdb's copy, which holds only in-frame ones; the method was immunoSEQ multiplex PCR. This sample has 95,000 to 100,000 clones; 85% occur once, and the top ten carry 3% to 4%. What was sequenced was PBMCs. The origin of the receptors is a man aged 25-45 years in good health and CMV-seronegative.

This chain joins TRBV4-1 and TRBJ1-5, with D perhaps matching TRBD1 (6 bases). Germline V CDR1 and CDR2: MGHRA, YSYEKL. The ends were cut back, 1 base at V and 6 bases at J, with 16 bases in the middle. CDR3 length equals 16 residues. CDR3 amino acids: CASSQGRTAFGQPQHF. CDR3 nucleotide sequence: TGCGCCAGCAGCCAAGGAAGGACAGCATTCGGTCAGCCCCAGCATTTT.

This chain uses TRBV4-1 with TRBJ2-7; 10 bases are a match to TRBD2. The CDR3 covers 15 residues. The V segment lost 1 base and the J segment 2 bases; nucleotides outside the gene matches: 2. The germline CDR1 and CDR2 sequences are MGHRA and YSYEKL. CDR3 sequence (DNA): TGCGCCAGCAGCCAAGGACTAGCGGGCCCCTACGAGCAGTACTTC. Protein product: CASSQGLAGPYEQYF.

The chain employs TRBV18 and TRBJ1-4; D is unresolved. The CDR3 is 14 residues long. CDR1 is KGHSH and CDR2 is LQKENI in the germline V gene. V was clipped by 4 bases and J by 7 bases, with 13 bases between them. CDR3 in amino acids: CASSRAPGTEKLFF. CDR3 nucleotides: TGTGCCAGCTCACGGGCCCCAGGTACTGAAAAACTGTTTTTT.

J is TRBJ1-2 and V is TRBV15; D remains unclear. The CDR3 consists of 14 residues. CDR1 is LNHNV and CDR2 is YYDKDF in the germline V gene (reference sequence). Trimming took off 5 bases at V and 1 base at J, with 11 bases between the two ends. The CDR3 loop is CATSGGSVNYGYTF. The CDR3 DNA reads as TGTGCCACCAGCGGAGGATCGGTTAACTATGGCTACACCTTC. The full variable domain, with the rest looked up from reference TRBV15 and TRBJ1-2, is DAMVIQNPRYQVTQFGKPVTLSCSQTLNHNVMYWYQQKSSQAPKLLFHYYDKDFNNEADTPDNFQSRRPNTSFCFLDIRSPGLGDTAMYLCATSGGSVNYGYTFGSGTRLTVV.

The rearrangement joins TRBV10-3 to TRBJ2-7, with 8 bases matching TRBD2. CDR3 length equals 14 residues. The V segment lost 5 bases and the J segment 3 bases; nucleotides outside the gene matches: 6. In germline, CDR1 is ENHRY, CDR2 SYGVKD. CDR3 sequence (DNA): TGTGCCATCAGTTTAGCGGGATATAACTACGAGCAGTACTTC. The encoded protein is CAISLAGYNYEQYF.

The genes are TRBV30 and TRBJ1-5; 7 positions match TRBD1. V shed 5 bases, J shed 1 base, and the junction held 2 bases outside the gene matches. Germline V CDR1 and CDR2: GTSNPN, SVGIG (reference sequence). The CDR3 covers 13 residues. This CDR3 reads CAWGTESNQPQHF. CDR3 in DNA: TGTGCCTGGGGGACAGAGAGCAATCAGCCCCAGCATTTT.

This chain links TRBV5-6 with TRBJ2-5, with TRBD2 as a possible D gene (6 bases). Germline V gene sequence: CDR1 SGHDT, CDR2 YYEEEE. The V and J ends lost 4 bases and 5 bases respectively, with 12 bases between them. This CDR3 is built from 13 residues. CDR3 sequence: CASSRREMETQYF. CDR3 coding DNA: TGTGCCAGCAGCCGGAGGGAGATGGAGACCCAGTACTTC. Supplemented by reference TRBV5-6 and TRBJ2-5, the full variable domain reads DAGVTQSPTHLIKTRGQQVTLRCSPKSGHDTVSWYQQALGQGPQFIFQYYEEEERQRGNFPDRFSGHQFPNYSSELNVNALLLGDSALYLCASSRREMETQYFGPGTRLLVL.

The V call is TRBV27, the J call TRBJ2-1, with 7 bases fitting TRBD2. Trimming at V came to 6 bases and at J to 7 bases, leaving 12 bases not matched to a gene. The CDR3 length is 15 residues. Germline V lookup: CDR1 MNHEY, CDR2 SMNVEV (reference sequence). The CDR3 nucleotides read TGTGCCAGCAGGCTAGGACTAGGACCCACAAATGAGCAGTTCTTC. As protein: CASRLGLGPTNEQFF.

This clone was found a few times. CDR3 DNA sequence: TGTGCCAGCAGCTTACAGGGGTTGCGGGAGCTGTTTTTT. Translating it yields CASSLQGLRELFF. The rearrangement uses TRBV11-1 and TRBJ2-2; D is possibly TRBD1 (6 bases). Per germline, CDR1 SGHAT and CDR2 FQDESV (reference sequence). V was clipped by 2 bases and J by 9 bases, with 10 bases between them. The CDR3 totals 13 residues.

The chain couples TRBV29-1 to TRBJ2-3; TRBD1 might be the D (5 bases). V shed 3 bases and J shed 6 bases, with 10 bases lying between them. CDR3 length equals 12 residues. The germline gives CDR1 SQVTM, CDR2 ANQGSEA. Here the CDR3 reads CSVEFSGDTQYF. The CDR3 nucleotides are TGCAGCGTTGAGTTTTCAGGGGATACGCAGTATTTT.